The clone carrying this T cell receptor beta chain occurred a few times. V lost 0 bases, J lost 1 base, and 10 bases lay in between. The CDR3 runs 15 residues. Germline CDR1 reads SGDLS; CDR2 reads YYNGEE. The data are from a study of patients and donors after allogeneic stem cell transplantation. Using its own MiXCR run on the RT-PCR reads, TCRdb lists one record per CDR3 protein. The sample lists about 200,000 distinct CDR3 sequences; 41% were seen once. Sequencing used blood, either unsorted or a sorted T cell fraction (not recorded which). The chain recombines TRBV9 with TRBJ1-1, with D hard to call. The clonotype comes from a human donor who was either an allogeneic HSCT recipient or a stem cell or donor lymphocyte infusion donor (not recorded which). It is not recorded whose cells these are; they may come from a transplant donor. The CDR3 coding sequence is TGTGCCAGCAGCGTAGAGCCCTCGGAGAACACTGAAGCTTTCTTT. Its translation is CASSVEPSENTEAFF.